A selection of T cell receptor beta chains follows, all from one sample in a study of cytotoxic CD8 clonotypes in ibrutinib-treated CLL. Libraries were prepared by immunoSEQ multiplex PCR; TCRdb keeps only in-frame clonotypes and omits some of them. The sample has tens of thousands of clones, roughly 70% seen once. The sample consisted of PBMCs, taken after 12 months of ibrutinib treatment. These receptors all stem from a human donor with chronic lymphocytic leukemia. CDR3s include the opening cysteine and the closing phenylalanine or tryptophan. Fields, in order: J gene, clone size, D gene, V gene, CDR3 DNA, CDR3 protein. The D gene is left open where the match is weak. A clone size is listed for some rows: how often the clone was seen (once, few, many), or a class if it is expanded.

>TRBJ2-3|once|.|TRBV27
TGTGCCAGCAAAAACCGGGACACAGATACGCAGTATTTT
CASKNRDTDTQYF
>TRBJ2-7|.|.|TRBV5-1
TGCGCCAGCAGCCGATCCGGGACCCCCGAGTACGAGCAGTACTTC
CASSRSGTPEYEQYF
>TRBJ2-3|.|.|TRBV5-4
TGTGCCAGCAGCTTGGAGCAGGGCACAGATACGCAGTATTTT
CASSLEQGTDTQYF
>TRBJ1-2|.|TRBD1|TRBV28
TGTGCCAGCAGTTTATCGGGGACAGGGGAAGGCTACACCTTC
CASSLSGTGEGYTF
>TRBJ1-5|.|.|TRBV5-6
TGTGCCAGCAGCATCGGACCGCCCAAGGGCAATCAGCCCCAGCATTTT
CASSIGPPKGNQPQHF
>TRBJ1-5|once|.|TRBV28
TGTGCCAGCGGGCAGTTCAATCAGCCCCAGCATTTT
CASGQFNQPQHF
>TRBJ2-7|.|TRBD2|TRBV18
TGTGCCAGCTCACCTGGAGCGGGAGCAAACGAGCAGTACTTC
CASSPGAGANEQYF
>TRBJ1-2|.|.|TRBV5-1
TGCGCCAGCAGCCGAGGGACCGCCGGTCATGGCTACACCTTC
CASSRGTAGHGYTF
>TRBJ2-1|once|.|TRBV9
TGTGCCAGCAGCGTCGAGGGACTGGGCTCCTACAATGAGCAGTTCTTC
CASSVEGLGSYNEQFF
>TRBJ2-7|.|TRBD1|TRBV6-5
TGTGCCAGCACCCGGGACAGGCTCTCCTACGAGCAGTACTTC
CASTRDRLSYEQYF
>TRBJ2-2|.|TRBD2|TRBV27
TGTGCCAGCAGTTTACGGCTAGCGGGTGGGCGGGGCACCGGGGAGCTGTTTTTT
CASSLRLAGGRGTGELFF